Below, 20 T cell receptor beta chains from the same sample are listed, as sequenced in a study of cytomegalovirus exposure and HLA in healthy donors. PCR involved 60 Vbeta and 13 Jbeta primers. Libraries were prepared by immunoSEQ multiplex PCR; TCRdb keeps only in-frame clonotypes and omits some of them. Of under 200,000 clones listed, roughly 13% are singletons. Sequenced sample: PBMCs. These receptor sequences come from a man over 45 in good health and CMV-seropositive.

This clone was seen a few times. The chain combines TRBV7-3 with TRBJ1-5, with 7 bases matching TRBD1. The CDR3 runs 13 residues. V lost 5 bases and J lost 9; bases outside the gene matches: 7. In germline, CDR1 is SGHTA, CDR2 FQGTGA. The CDR3: CASSLDRDRPQHF. The CDR3 DNA follows: TGTGCCAGCAGCCTTGACAGGGATAGGCCCCAGCATTTT.

The CDR3 bases are TGTGCCAGCAGTACAGGGTTTAGCAATGGCTACACCTTC. Protein sequence: CASSTGFSNGYTF. This sequence joins TRBV28 and TRBJ1-2; TRBD1 is a possible D gene (6 bases). The V and J ends lost 5 bases and 6 bases respectively, with 13 bases between them. The CDR3 is made up of 13 amino acids. Germline assignment: CDR1 MDHEN and CDR2 SYDVKM.

This clone was seen a few times. The V and J genes are TRBV6-1 and TRBJ2-7; D may be TRBD1 (5 bases). The CDR3 covers 15 residues. The V gene's germline CDR1 is MNHNS and CDR2 SASEGT. V was trimmed by 3 bases and J by 1 base, leaving 13 bases between them. In DNA, the CDR3 is TGTGCCAGCAGTGATAGGTCGAGACAGTCCTACGAGCAGTACGTC. Its translation is CASSDRSRQSYEQYV.

This clone was found a few times. The chain links TRBV6-5 to TRBJ1-2, with D uncertain. The CDR3 totals 13 residues. The germline V and J ends were trimmed by 6 bases and 8 bases, with 16 bases remaining between them. Germline CDR1 reads MNHEY; CDR2 reads SVGAGI. CDR3 sequence: CASRPQVYTGYTF. CDR3 sequence (DNA): TGTGCCAGCAGGCCCCAGGTTTATACCGGCTACACCTTC.

This chain joins TRBV7-2 and TRBJ2-7; TRBD2 might be the D (6 bases). The CDR3 runs to 14 residues. V gave up 1 base and J gave up 5 bases, with 12 bases separating them. Germline values: CDR1 SGHTA, CDR2 FQGNSA. The CDR3 nucleotides read TGTGCCAGCAGCTTAGTAGGAGGGGAGGACGAGCAGTACGTC. As protein: CASSLVGGEDEQYV.

In this sample, this clone turned up a few times. The chain is built from TRBV10-3 and TRBJ2-3; D is perhaps TRBD2 (5 bases). CDR3 length: 14 amino acids. Germline lookup yields CDR1 ENHRY and CDR2 SYGVKD. The germline V and J ends were trimmed by 6 bases and 4 bases, with 14 bases remaining between them. CDR3 sequence reads: CAIRADNSADTQYF. Written as DNA, the CDR3 is TGTGCCATCAGAGCTGATAATAGCGCAGATACGCAGTATTTT.

V and J are TRBV6-6 and TRBJ2-5; the D gene is possibly TRBD1 (6 bases). CDR1 is MNHNY, CDR2 SVGAGI, per germline (reference sequence). The CDR3 is 13 amino acids. Trimming cost V 6 bases and J 4 bases, with 12 bases left between them. CDR3 in amino acids: CASSPQGGETQYF. In nucleotides, the CDR3 is TGTGCCAGCAGCCCACAGGGTGGAGAGACCCAGTACTTC.

The chain uses TRBV11-2 and TRBJ2-5, with 10 bases matching TRBD2. The V and J ends lost 5 bases and 5 bases, in that order; junction bases with no gene match: 8. The CDR3 has 15 residues. Germline loops: CDR1 SGHAT, CDR2 FQNNGV. The CDR3 coding sequence is TGTGCCAGCAGCCTTAGCGGGGGGAGGTCTGAGACCCAGTACTTC. Translation gives CASSLSGGRSETQYF. Drawing the rest from reference TRBV11-2 and TRBJ2-5, the complete variable domain is EAGVAQSPRYKIIEKRQSVAFWCNPISGHATLYWYQQILGQGPKLLIQFQNNGVVDDSQLPKDRFSAERLKGVDSTLKIQPAKLEDSAVYLCASSLSGGRSETQYFGPGTRLLVL.

The rearrangement uses TRBV28 and TRBJ2-1; 10 bases are a match to TRBD2. The CDR3 runs 15 residues. The germline gives CDR1 MDHEN, CDR2 SYDVKM. The trim removed 4 bases at V and 2 bases at J, leaving 2 bases unmatched. DNA of the CDR3: TGTGCCAGCAGTTCTCTAGCGGGGGCCTACAATGAGCAGTTCTTC. It is translated as CASSSLAGAYNEQFF.

This chain uses TRBV4-3 with TRBJ1-1; D is unresolved. In germline, CDR1 is LGHNA, CDR2 YSLEER. The CDR3 has 13 amino acids. V gave up 3 bases and J gave up 5 bases, with 10 bases separating them. The CDR3 is CASSQVYGTEAFF. For the CDR3, the DNA is TGCGCCAGCAGCCAGGTTTACGGGACTGAAGCTTTCTTT.

This clone has only a few counts. This chain connects TRBV7-2 to TRBJ2-5; 8 nucleotides align to TRBD1. Germline V gene data show CDR1 as SGHTA and CDR2 as FQGNSA. The J segment lost 5 bases and the V segment lost 5 bases, leaving 7 bases of the junction unmatched. CDR3 size: 14 residues. Here the CDR3 DNA reads TGTGCCAGCAGCCCCCGACAGGGGCCTGAGACCCAGTACTTC. This gives the protein CASSPRQGPETQYF.

The CDR3 reads CASSETAAGGIDTQYF. For the CDR3, the DNA is TGTGCCAGCAGTGAAACGGCGGCAGGGGGCATAGATACGCAGTATTTT. The rearrangement joins TRBV6-1 to TRBJ2-3; TRBD1 matches at 8 bases. There are 16 residues in the CDR3. V lost 2 bases to trimming and J lost 5 bases; unmatched junction nucleotides: 9. Germline loops: CDR1 MNHNS, CDR2 SASEGT.

This clone was seen more than once but under ten times. The chain joins TRBV11-2 to TRBJ1-4; D unresolved. V was shortened by 0 bases and J by 3 bases, with 5 bases between the two germline ends. The CDR3 consists of 14 residues. CDR1 and CDR2 from the germline V gene are SGHAT and FQNNGV. The CDR3: CASSLEQSNEKLFF. The CDR3 DNA follows: TGTGCCAGCAGCTTAGAACAGTCTAATGAAAAACTGTTTTTT.

The V call is TRBV5-6, the J call TRBJ1-3; TRBD1 aligns across 8 bases. The ends lost 4 bases at V and 0 bases at J; junction bases unmatched: 6. Germline-derived CDR1 and CDR2 are SGHDT and YYEEEE. The CDR3 contains 16 residues. The CDR3 loop reads CASSGLRGLSGNTIYF. The CDR3 DNA follows: TGTGCCAGCAGCGGTCTCAGGGGGCTCTCTGGAAACACCATATATTTT.

The rearrangement links TRBV5-6 to TRBJ1-5; 8 nucleotides match TRBD1. J gave up 4 bases and V 4 bases, and 10 bases lay outside the gene matches. This CDR3 is 16 amino acids long. Per the germline V gene, CDR1 is SGHDT and CDR2 is YYEEEE. DNA of the CDR3: TGTGCCAGCAGCCTAACCGGACAGGGTTATAATCAGCCCCAGCATTTT. It translates to CASSLTGQGYNQPQHF.

This clone has more than one count but fewer than ten. V and J are TRBV7-6 and TRBJ2-2; D is uncertain. Trimming shortened V by 6 bases and J by 0 bases, and 14 bases separated the two germline ends. The CDR3 has 16 residues. Germline loops: CDR1 SGHVS, CDR2 FNYEAQ. This CDR3 is CASSPGPVSNTGELFF. For the CDR3, the DNA is TGTGCCAGCAGTCCAGGTCCGGTTTCGAACACCGGGGAGCTGTTTTTT.

This clone occurred a few times. The chain employs TRBV4-3 and TRBJ2-3; TRBD2 matches 15 bases. CDR1 is LGHNA and CDR2 is YSLEER in the germline V gene. The length of the CDR3 is 18 residues. J gave up 3 bases and V 4 bases, and 8 bases lay outside the gene matches. The CDR3 nucleotides are TGCGCCAGCAGCCCCTCGGGGACTAGCGGGGGGTGGACAGATACGCAGTATTTT. Translation gives CASSPSGTSGGWTDTQYF.

CDR3 sequence (DNA): TGTGCCAGTATGGGGCTTGGGGCAGCCAACACTGAAGCTTTCTTT. Translation gives CASMGLGAANTEAFF. J is TRBJ1-1 and V is TRBV19, with TRBD1 as a possible D gene (5 bases). The CDR3 extends over 15 amino acids. Germline assignment: CDR1 LNHDA and CDR2 SQIVND (reference sequence). Trimming cost V 7 bases and J 2 bases, with 17 bases left between them.

This clone was observed a handful of times. CDR3 region: CASSSGGSDGYTF. CDR3 nucleotides: TGTGCCAGCAGTTCGGGTGGCAGCGATGGCTACACCTTC. This chain connects TRBV27 to TRBJ1-2; D is undetermined. Germline V CDR1 and CDR2: MNHEY, SMNVEV (reference sequence). This CDR3 contains 13 residues. The V and J ends lost 4 bases and 6 bases respectively, with 12 bases between them.

This clone has a handful of counts. The CDR3 DNA is TGCGCCAGCACATATGGAGACAGCTCCTATGGCTACACCTTC. Its protein product is CASTYGDSSYGYTF. The chain has TRBV10-2 and TRBJ1-2; tentatively, D is TRBD1 (5 bases). Looked up from germline, CDR1 is WSHSY and CDR2 is SAAADI. Trimming shortened V by 7 bases and J by 4 bases, and 16 bases separated the two germline ends. This CDR3 contains 14 residues.